Included here is one T cell receptor (beta chain) sequence, with context. Original methodology: By means of reference gene primer amplification, nucleated cell counts were estimated. Assay used: immunoSEQ multiplex PCR; TCRdb lists only in-frame clones, some missing. V, J and clone size reflect that table, while D and trimming were determined from the DNA. This sample carries 210,000 or so clones, about 90% of them seen once, and the ten largest clones take under 2%. This sample is drawn from a study of blood T cell repertoires in COVID-19. Study-wide background: Sample material is recorded as cDNA or gDNA derived from T cells, B-cell-depleted T cells, or PBMCs.

V gave up 5 bases and J gave up 6 bases, with 20 bases separating them. This CDR3 region has 14 residues. From germline, CDR1 is GTSNPN and CDR2 SVGIG (reference sequence). The clonotype originates from a man aged 35 to 55 with active or convalescent COVID-19. Specimen: peripheral blood. The chain uses TRBV30 and TRBJ2-7; D possibly corresponds to TRBD2 (6 bases). CDR3 sequence: CAWQVGLASSEQYF. The CDR3 nucleotides are TGTGCCTGGCAAGTCGGCCTAGCGAGCTCCGAGCAGTACTTC.